These 14 T cell receptor beta chains were all obtained from the same sample, sequenced in a study of beta chain features in type 1 diabetes. Study observations and caveats: For Type 1 diabetes patients, all four CD4+ subsets carried TCRB CDR3s that were moderately but significantly shorter.

These receptors' antigens are unknown. Expressed TCRB transcripts got sequenced, as all isolated RNA was reverse transcribed. The assay was immunoSEQ multiplex PCR, and TCRdb's table has in-frame clones only and misses some. The sample contains approximately 150,000 clones, roughly 10% of which appear only once. Sequencing was performed on central memory CD4+ T cells from blood. Every receptor here comes from a man aged 25-45 years with type 1 diabetes.

This clone was seen a handful of times. The CDR3, as DNA: TGTGCCAGCAGTTGGAGCACCTTC. Translating it yields CASSWSTF. V usage is TRBV25-1 and J usage is TRBJ1-2; no reliable D call. CDR1 and CDR2 from the germline V gene are MGHDK and SYGVNS. The CDR3 is made up of 8 amino acids. Trimming took off 5 bases at V and 13 bases at J, with 5 bases between the two ends.

The rearrangement uses TRBV7-3 and TRBJ2-1; 8 bases are a match to TRBD2. Germline assignment: CDR1 SGHTA and CDR2 FQGTGA. Losses at the gene ends were 0 bases for V and 13 bases for J; bases not matched to a gene: 2. The CDR3 extends over 12 amino acids. The DNA of the CDR3 is TGTGCCAGCAGCTTAACTAGCGGGGCCCAGTTCTTC. Translating it yields CASSLTSGAQFF.

The chain carries TRBV28 and TRBJ1-5; TRBD1 might be the D (5 bases). V was cut by 3 bases and J by 4 bases, with 13 bases left in between. Germline CDR1 and CDR2: MDHEN and SYDVKM. The CDR3 length is 15 residues. The DNA for the CDR3 is TGTGCCAGCAGTTTCATAACAGGTATGAATCAGCCCCAGCATTTT. Amino acids: CASSFITGMNQPQHF.

This chain links TRBV5-1 with TRBJ2-3; 10 bases map to TRBD2. Germline V gives CDR1 SGHRS, CDR2 YFSETQ. With V trimmed by 4 bases and J by 0 bases, 5 bases remained unmatched. This CDR3 has 16 amino acids. CDR3 residues: CASSTGLAASTDTQYF. CDR3 sequence (DNA): TGCGCCAGCAGCACCGGACTAGCGGCGAGCACAGATACGCAGTATTTT.

J is TRBJ2-7 and V is TRBV29-1; the D gene is possibly TRBD1 (6 bases). CDR1 SQVTM and CDR2 ANQGSEA come from the germline V gene. The CDR3 sequence is 14 residues long. V lost 6 bases, J lost 2 bases, and 17 bases lay in between. This chain's CDR3 is CSVRGGRGPYEQYF. CDR3 bases: TGCAGCGTCAGAGGGGGTAGGGGTCCCTACGAGCAGTACTTC.

The V gene is TRBV2, the J gene TRBJ2-3, with TRBD2 matching 10 bases. Germline CDR1 is SNHLY and CDR2 is FYNNEI. This CDR3 is built from 14 residues. V was pared by 5 bases and J by 5 bases, with 4 bases of the junction left unmatched. The chain's CDR3 is CASSPSGGVDTQYF. The DNA of the CDR3 is TGTGCCAGCAGTCCTAGCGGGGGAGTAGATACGCAGTATTTT.

This clone has a handful of counts. V is TRBV9 and J is TRBJ2-5; 8 bases agree with TRBD2. From germline, CDR1 is SGDLS and CDR2 YYNGEE. Losses at the gene ends were 0 bases for V and 2 bases for J; bases not matched to a gene: 9. CDR3 length equals 17 residues. CDR3 sequence reads: CASSVGPAGGLQETQYF. The CDR3 region has the DNA TGTGCCAGCAGCGTAGGCCCGGCGGGGGGACTTCAAGAGACCCAGTACTTC.

The chain links TRBV5-6 to TRBJ1-2, with 11 bases identical to TRBD1. J was trimmed by 9 bases and V by 4 bases; bases with no gene match: 8. The V gene's germline CDR1 is SGHDT and CDR2 YYEEEE. The CDR3 loop spans 14 amino acids. The CDR3 region has the DNA TGTGCCAGCAGCCTTCGGACAGGGGGCGTCAGCTACACCTTC. Its translation: CASSLRTGGVSYTF.

The V and J genes are TRBV19 and TRBJ1-5; TRBD1 matches 11 bases. The CDR3 consists of 17 residues. Looked up from germline, CDR1 is LNHDA and CDR2 is SQIVND (reference sequence). Losses at the gene ends were 7 bases for V and 9 bases for J; bases not matched to a gene: 17. The CDR3: CASTSLPSGQGGRPQHF. Written as DNA, the CDR3 is TGTGCCAGTACCTCCCTTCCGTCGGGACAGGGGGGAAGGCCCCAGCATTTT.

J is TRBJ1-3 and V is TRBV6-5, with D perhaps TRBD1 (6 bases). The CDR3 is made up of 16 amino acids. CDR1 and CDR2 (germline): MNHEY, SVGAGI. Trimming removed 0 bases at V and 2 bases at J, with 11 bases between. Here the CDR3 reads CASSYSRQDPGNTIYF. The DNA for the CDR3 is TGTGCCAGCAGTTACTCAAGACAGGATCCTGGAAACACCATATATTTT.

V gene TRBV9 combines with J gene TRBJ2-5; D remains unclear. The germline gives CDR1 SGDLS, CDR2 YYNGEE. V lost 0 bases, J lost 5 bases, and 14 bases lay in between. The CDR3 spans 15 residues. The DNA of the CDR3 is TGTGCCAGCAGCGTAGAAGGCAGGCGTGGGGAGACCCAGTACTTC. Translation: CASSVEGRRGETQYF.

This clone has just a few counts. This chain connects TRBV2 to TRBJ1-4, with 8 bases that match TRBD1. Germline CDR1 SNHLY, CDR2 FYNNEI. The ends lost 6 bases at V and 7 bases at J; junction bases unmatched: 7. This CDR3 has 14 residues. For the CDR3, the DNA is TGTGCCAGCAGGGCGACAGGGGATCGTGAAAAACTGTTTTTT. It yields the protein CASRATGDREKLFF. The full variable domain, its missing parts supplied by reference TRBV2 and TRBJ1-4, is EPEVTQTPSHQVTQMGQEVILRCVPISNHLYFYWYRQILGQKVEFLVSFYNNEISEKSEIFDDQFSVERPDGSNFTLKIRSTKLEDSAMYFCASRATGDREKLFFGSGTQLSVL.

This clone was counted many times. V is TRBV28 and J is TRBJ2-5; D not resolved. The germline V gene has CDR1 MDHEN and CDR2 SYDVKM. There are 15 residues in the CDR3. Trimming took off 3 bases at V and 4 bases at J, with 15 bases between the two ends. The CDR3 region has the DNA TGTGCCAGCAGTTTGATAGGAACAGTTTTAGAGACCCAGTACTTC. Translation: CASSLIGTVLETQYF. The full variable domain, with the rest looked up from reference TRBV28 and TRBJ2-5, is DVKVTQSSRYLVKRTGEKVFLECVQDMDHENMFWYRQDPGLGLRLIYFSYDVKMKEKGDIPEGYSVSREKKERFSLILESASTNQTSMYLCASSLIGTVLETQYFGPGTRLLVL.

This clone occurred a few times. J is TRBJ2-3 and V is TRBV5-1; TRBD1 might be the D (6 bases). Trimming left V 4 bases short and J 0 bases short, with 15 bases between. The CDR3 covers 16 residues. The germline V gene encodes CDR1 SGHRS and CDR2 YFSETQ. For the CDR3, the DNA is TGCGCCAGCAGCATCGGACAGCTTTCTAGCACAGATACGCAGTATTTT. Encoded protein: CASSIGQLSSTDTQYF.